This T cell receptor beta chain was captured in a study of blood T cell repertoires in COVID-19. Overall study: Nucleic acid was either cDNA or gDNA, and it came from T cells, B-cell-depleted T cells, or PBMCs.

Participants were placed into cohorts based on the clinical history they reported. Two negative PCRs, clearance, or symptom resolution had been documented for recovered Cohort 3 donors. TCRdb's copy holds only in-frame clones and misses some; the assay was immunoSEQ multiplex PCR. This repertoire shows over 150,000 clones, about four fifths found once; its top ten account for 3% to 3.5%. V dropped 2 bases and J dropped 5; count of bases not matched to a gene: 6. This CDR3 is built from 15 residues. Germline V gene data show CDR1 as SGHTA and CDR2 as FQGNSA. This clonotype originated in a woman aged 55-69 years who had recovered from COVID-19. The chain has TRBV7-2 and TRBJ2-1; 7 bases are a match to TRBD1. Sequencing used PBMCs or T cells enriched from blood (not recorded which). DNA for the CDR3: TGTGCCAGCAGCTTAATTTGGCAGGGGGACAATGAGCAGTTCTTC. Protein: CASSLIWQGDNEQFF.